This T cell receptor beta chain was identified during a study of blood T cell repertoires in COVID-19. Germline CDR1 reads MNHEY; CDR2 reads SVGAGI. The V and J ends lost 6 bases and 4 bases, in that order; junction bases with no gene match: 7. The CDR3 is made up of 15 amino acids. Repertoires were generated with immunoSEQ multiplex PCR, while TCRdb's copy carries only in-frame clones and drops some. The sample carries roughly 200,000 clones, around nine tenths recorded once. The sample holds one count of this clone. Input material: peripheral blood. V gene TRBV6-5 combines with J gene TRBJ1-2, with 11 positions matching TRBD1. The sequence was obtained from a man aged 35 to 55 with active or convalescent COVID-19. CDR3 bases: TGTGCCAGCAGCGGACTGGGACAGGGGGGCTATGGCTACACCTTC. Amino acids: CASSGLGQGGYGYTF.